These 27 T cell receptor beta chains came from one sample sequenced in a study of early T cells in non-severe SARS-CoV-2 infection. MiXCR was run by TCRdb on the 5' RACE reads, yielding one entry per CDR3 protein. The sample contains about 55,000 distinct CDR3 sequences, around 6.6% of which appear only once. The input for sequencing was whole blood, taken at baseline. These receptors all stem from an adult who was a healthcare worker with PCR-confirmed SARS-CoV-2 infection or an uninfected control (not recorded which).

The chain is built from TRBV12-3 or TRBV12-4 and TRBJ1-1; D gene unclear. The CDR3 contains 14 residues. The germline V and J ends were trimmed by 5 bases and 1 base, with 11 bases remaining between them. CDR3 residues: CASSPRRRNTEAFF. In nucleotides, the CDR3 is TGTGCCAGCAGTCCCCGACGGAGGAACACTGAAGCTTTCTTT.

The table lists this clonotype with a few counts. This sequence joins TRBV7-2 and TRBJ1-2, with TRBD1 as a possible D gene (5 bases). Germline lookup yields CDR1 SGHTA and CDR2 FQGNSA. The CDR3 loop spans 14 amino acids. The germline V and J ends were trimmed by 1 base and 6 bases, with 12 bases remaining between them. The chain's CDR3 is CASSLEARAHGYTF. The CDR3 bases are TGTGCCAGCAGCTTAGAGGCCAGGGCCCATGGCTACACCTTC.

The table lists this clonotype with a few counts. This chain uses TRBV7-2 with TRBJ2-3, with 8 nucleotides matching TRBD2. The germline V gene has CDR1 SGHTA and CDR2 FQGNSA. The CDR3 length is 15 residues. V lost 1 base, J lost 2 bases, and 2 bases stayed unmatched. CDR3 sequence (DNA): TGTGCCAGCAGCTTAGTTAGCGGGGCCACAGATACGCAGTATTTT. Its translation: CASSLVSGATDTQYF.

This clonotype has at least ten counts. Germline is not matched at one junction end, which may reflect a read error. The chain recombines TRBV6-1 with TRBJ1-5, with D maybe TRBD1 (5 bases). The CDR3 is 16 residues long. Germline lookup yields CDR1 MNHNS and CDR2 SASEGT. This CDR3 reads CASSAQDPRSTQPQHF. The CDR3 DNA is TGTGCCAGCAGTGCACAGGATCCCCGGAGCACTCAGCCCCAGCATTTT.

The chain carries TRBV7-6 and TRBJ1-5; TRBD1 aligns across 10 bases. In germline, CDR1 is SGHVS, CDR2 FNYEAQ. J gave up 4 bases and V 1 base, and 10 bases lay outside the gene matches. The CDR3 runs 18 residues. The CDR3 coding sequence is TGTGCCAGCAGCTTAGTGCCGGGACAGGGGAACCCAAATCAGCCCCAGCATTTT. Translation: CASSLVPGQGNPNQPQHF.

This clonotype came up many times. The V and J genes are TRBV3-1 and TRBJ2-5; the D is unclear. Trimming took off 0 bases at V and 2 bases at J, with 7 bases between the two ends. Looked up from germline, CDR1 is LGHDT and CDR2 is YNNKEL (reference sequence). The CDR3 spans 14 residues. The CDR3 protein is CASSQEVSQETQYF. As DNA, the CDR3 is TGTGCCAGCAGCCAAGAGGTGTCTCAAGAGACCCAGTACTTC.

The V and J genes are TRBV7-8 and TRBJ2-7; D is unclear. The germline gives CDR1 SGHVS, CDR2 FQNEAQ. This CDR3 has 15 residues. V was pared by 1 base and J by 1 base, with 11 bases between. The CDR3 DNA reads as TGTGCCAGCAGCTTAGGTCCACTACCATCCTACGAGCAGTACTTC. This codes for CASSLGPLPSYEQYF.

With respect to this clonotype: Relative to the germline gene, one junction end is altered; a read error may explain this. The V gene is TRBV7-9, the J gene TRBJ2-1; possible D gene TRBD2, 6 bases. There are 17 residues in the CDR3. Germline loops: CDR1 SEHNR, CDR2 FQNEAQ (reference sequence). The CDR3 sequence: CVSSLQEYSGGTNEQFF. Here the CDR3 DNA reads TGTGTCAGCAGCCTCCAGGAGTATAGTGGGGGGACCAATGAGCAGTTCTTC.

This chain connects TRBV5-4 to TRBJ2-5; 8 nucleotides align to TRBD2. The CDR3 is made up of 14 amino acids. Losses at the gene ends were 2 bases for V and 4 bases for J; bases not matched to a gene: 4. Germline V gene sequence: CDR1 SGHNT, CDR2 YYREEE (reference sequence). The CDR3 protein is CASSFGGEGETQYF. For the CDR3, the DNA is TGTGCCAGCAGCTTCGGGGGGGAAGGAGAGACCCAGTACTTC.

The chain carries TRBV7-8 and TRBJ2-7; perhaps TRBD1 as D (5 bases). The CDR3 is 15 amino acids. In germline, CDR1 is SGHVS, CDR2 FQNEAQ. Trimming pared 5 bases from V and 0 bases from J, leaving 14 bases between. The CDR3 loop is CASSPRQRASYEQYF. CDR3 nucleotide sequence: TGTGCCAGCAGCCCAAGACAGCGCGCCTCCTACGAGCAGTACTTC. Combining the CDR3 with reference TRBV7-8 and TRBJ2-7 gives the whole variable domain GAGVSQSPRYKVAKRGQDVALRCDPISGHVSLFWYQQALGQGPEFLTYFQNEAQLDKSGLPSDRFFAERPEGSVSTLKIQRTQQEDSAVYLCASSPRQRASYEQYFGPGTRLTVT.

In this sample, this clonotype turned up many times. This chain links TRBV7-8 with TRBJ1-1; 7 bases agree with TRBD1. Per germline, CDR1 SGHVS and CDR2 FQNEAQ. The CDR3 runs to 18 residues. V gave up 5 bases and J gave up 0 bases; unmatched junction bases: 15. The CDR3 region is CASSAFQGDWSVNTEAFF. DNA for the CDR3: TGTGCCAGCAGCGCATTCCAGGGGGATTGGTCGGTGAACACTGAAGCTTTCTTT.

This clonotype was recorded at least ten times. The V call is TRBV5-1, the J call TRBJ1-1; D is undetermined. Looked up from germline, CDR1 is SGHRS and CDR2 is YFSETQ. There are 16 residues in the CDR3. V lost 2 bases to trimming and J lost 4 bases, with 18 bases between them. The CDR3 DNA sequence: TGCGCCAGCAGCTTACTTGCCCCCCCGGCAGGCACTGAAGCTTTCTTT. It codes for CASSLLAPPAGTEAFF.

This clonotype has more than one count but fewer than ten. The chain joins TRBV15 to TRBJ2-1; maybe TRBD1 (5 bases). The germline gives CDR1 LNHNV, CDR2 YYDKDF (reference sequence). Trimming took off 0 bases at V and 5 bases at J, with 11 bases between the two ends. The CDR3 has 15 residues. The CDR3 sequence: CATSRELSGNNEQFF. The CDR3 nucleotides are TGTGCCACCAGCAGAGAGCTGTCAGGGAACAATGAGCAGTTCTTC.

This clonotype was counted only a few times. The chain combines TRBV7-6 with TRBJ1-3, with 7 bases aligning to TRBD1. The CDR3 has 14 amino acids. Germline V lookup: CDR1 SGHVS, CDR2 FNYEAQ. Trimming removed 5 bases from V and 7 bases from J; junction bases left unmatched: 8. The CDR3 DNA follows: TGTGCCAGCAGCCGACAGGGACGGAGTAACACCATATATTTT. It yields the protein CASSRQGRSNTIYF. The whole variable domain, filled in from reference TRBV7-6 and TRBJ1-3, reads GAGVSQSPRYKVTKRGQDVALRCDPISGHVSLYWYRQALGQGPEFLTYFNYEAQQDKSGLPNDRFSAERPEGSISTLTIQRTEQRDSAMYRCASSRQGRSNTIYFGEGSWLTVV.

The gene calls are TRBV29-1 and TRBJ2-7; 12 positions agree with TRBD1. Trimming took 2 bases from V and 6 from J; bases not matched to a gene: 11. The CDR3 extends over 16 amino acids. Germline V gene lookup returns CDR1 SQVTM and CDR2 ANQGSEA. The CDR3 loop reads CSVEFGPGTGGSEQYF. The CDR3 nucleotides read TGCAGCGTTGAATTCGGACCCGGGACAGGGGGCTCCGAGCAGTACTTC.

The rearrangement joins TRBV7-2 to TRBJ2-5; 9 bases are a match to TRBD1. Germline V gene lookup returns CDR1 SGHTA and CDR2 FQGNSA. The CDR3 is 14 amino acids. After removal of 3 bases from V and 1 base from J, the junction contained 0 bases not matched to a gene. CDR3 loop: CASSLGQGQETQYF. CDR3 in DNA: TGTGCCAGCAGCTTGGGACAGGGCCAAGAGACCCAGTACTTC.

This clonotype is termed medium-sized. The V call is TRBV6-5, the J call TRBJ2-4, with TRBD1 matching 7 bases. The CDR3 extends over 14 amino acids. CDR1 is MNHEY, CDR2 SVGAGI, per germline. V trimming: 2 bases; J trimming: 8 bases; junction bases outside the gene matches: 6. The CDR3 region is CASSYRTGQDIQYF. In DNA, the CDR3 is TGTGCCAGCAGTTACCGGACAGGTCAGGACATTCAGTACTTC.

The chain links TRBV7-9 to TRBJ1-1, with a weak D call TRBD1 (6 bases). Germline CDR1 is SEHNR and CDR2 is FQNEAQ (reference sequence). Trimming pared 1 base from V and 5 bases from J, leaving 8 bases between. This CDR3 comprises 13 residues. The CDR3: CASSLDRETEAFF. For the CDR3, the DNA is TGTGCCAGCAGCTTAGACAGGGAGACTGAAGCTTTCTTT.

In its sample, this clonotype was seen a few times. This chain connects TRBV28 to TRBJ2-7; possibly TRBD1 for D (6 bases). This CDR3 contains 14 residues. Germline V gene lookup returns CDR1 MDHEN and CDR2 SYDVKM. The V and J ends lost 5 bases and 6 bases respectively, with 17 bases between them. Written as DNA, the CDR3 is TGTGCCAGCAGTATCCTGGACAGAGATGTCGAGCAGTACTTC. Translation: CASSILDRDVEQYF. The full variable domain, in which reference TRBV28 and TRBJ2-7 provide the parts outside the CDR3, is DVKVTQSSRYLVKRTGEKVFLECVQDMDHENMFWYRQDPGLGLRLIYFSYDVKMKEKGDIPEGYSVSREKKERFSLILESASTNQTSMYLCASSILDRDVEQYFGPGTRLTVT.

This clonotype was observed a few times. The rearrangement joins TRBV6-1 to TRBJ1-4, with TRBD1 as a possible D gene (6 bases). This CDR3 contains 15 residues. The germline V gene has CDR1 MNHNS and CDR2 SASEGT. The ends were cut back, 4 bases at V and 0 bases at J, with 9 bases in the middle. The CDR3 nucleotides read TGTGCCAGCAGTGGAGGACAGTCAACTAATGAAAAACTGTTTTTT. Translation: CASSGGQSTNEKLFF.

The chain is built from TRBV29-1 and TRBJ2-3, with D tentatively TRBD1 or TRBD2 (5 bases each). CDR1 is SQVTM and CDR2 is ANQGSEA in the germline V gene. Trimming took off 4 bases at V and 5 bases at J, with 10 bases between the two ends. This CDR3 spans 12 amino acids. The chain's CDR3 is CSVGGWEDTQYF. CDR3 DNA sequence: TGCAGCGTTGGGGGGTGGGAAGATACGCAGTATTTT.

Ten or more counts support this clonotype. The V gene is TRBV2, the J gene TRBJ2-3; D ambiguous. The length of the CDR3 is 12 residues. CDR1 and CDR2 (germline): SNHLY, FYNNEI. V was pared by 2 bases and J by 6 bases, with 6 bases between. CDR3 amino acids: CASSEILDTQYF. The DNA for the CDR3 is TGTGCCAGCAGTGAAATCCTCGATACGCAGTATTTT.

The chain has TRBV7-3 and TRBJ2-5; D is unresolved. V was clipped by 5 bases and J by 5 bases, with 9 bases between them. The CDR3 totals 12 residues. CDR1 SGHTA and CDR2 FQGTGA come from the germline V gene. The CDR3 loop is CASSLSGETQYF. In nucleotides, the CDR3 is TGTGCCAGCAGCCTTTCCGGGGAGACCCAGTACTTC.

The DNA of the CDR3 is TGTGCCAGCAGCTTGCTCGGCGGAGGGGTCCATGGCTACACCTTC. Translated, it gives CASSLLGGGVHGYTF. The chain recombines TRBV7-2 with TRBJ1-2; tentative D call: TRBD1 (5 bases). The germline CDR1 and CDR2 sequences are SGHTA and FQGNSA. V was pared by 3 bases and J by 6 bases, with 17 bases between. The CDR3 extends over 15 amino acids.

This clonotype showed up many times. Germline and junction disagree at one end, which may indicate a read error. This chain joins TRBV7-9 and TRBJ2-1; 9 bases agree with TRBD2. The CDR3 is made up of 15 amino acids. The germline V gene encodes CDR1 SEHNR and CDR2 FQNEAQ (reference sequence). The CDR3 region has the DNA TGTGCCAGCACCTTAGCGGGGGCCGCCTACAATGAGCAGTTCTTC. Translating gives CASTLAGAAYNEQFF.

CDR3 nucleotides: TGTGCCAGCAGTTTATTCGGGGAGACAACTAATGAAAAACTGTTTTTT. Translation: CASSLFGETTNEKLFF. This chain connects TRBV28 to TRBJ1-4; D remains unclear. The ends were cut back, 1 base at V and 0 bases at J, with 9 bases in the middle. Germline V gene data show CDR1 as MDHEN and CDR2 as SYDVKM. CDR3 length equals 16 residues.

There are a few counts of this clonotype. The rearrangement links TRBV5-6 to TRBJ1-1; D gene uncertain. The germline V and J ends were trimmed by 0 bases and 6 bases, with 9 bases remaining between them. Per germline, CDR1 SGHDT and CDR2 YYEEEE. The CDR3 runs 13 residues. In nucleotides, the CDR3 is TGTGCCAGCAGCTTGGTTCGGGTGGCTGAAGCTTTCTTT. Encoded protein: CASSLVRVAEAFF. Variable domain in full (rest from reference TRBV5-6 and TRBJ1-1): DAGVTQSPTHLIKTRGQQVTLRCSPKSGHDTVSWYQQALGQGPQFIFQYYEEEERQRGNFPDRFSGHQFPNYSSELNVNALLLGDSALYLCASSLVRVAEAFFGQGTRLTVV.